These 3 T cell receptor beta chains share one sample of origin, sequenced in a study of T cell responses to AZD1222 COVID-19 vaccine. TCRdb's copy holds only in-frame clones and misses some; the assay was immunoSEQ multiplex PCR. The data show fewer than 110,000 clones, more than 75% seen once. Sequencing used peripheral blood, obtained on day 0 of AZD1222 vaccination. The receptors were sampled from an adult in good health.

The V and J genes are TRBV7-6 and TRBJ1-4; 7 bases fit TRBD1. This CDR3 spans 17 amino acids. V shed 4 bases, J shed 6 bases, and the junction held 14 bases outside the gene matches. Germline V gene sequence: CDR1 SGHVS, CDR2 FNYEAQ. CDR3 nucleotides: TGTGCCAGCAGCTCCCTAGTCGACAGGGATGGGCATGAAAAACTGTTTTTT. Protein: CASSSLVDRDGHEKLFF.

The chain joins TRBV6-6 to TRBJ1-5; tentative D call: TRBD1 (6 bases). CDR1 is MNHNY and CDR2 is SVGAGI in the germline V gene (reference sequence). Trimming left V 1 base short and J 3 bases short, with 7 bases between. CDR3 length equals 14 residues. As DNA, the CDR3 is TGTGCCAGCAGTTACTGGGACATCAATCAGCCCCAGCATTTT. Its translation: CASSYWDINQPQHF.

The chain carries TRBV5-4 and TRBJ2-3; 12 positions match TRBD2. CDR3 length equals 17 residues. Germline assignment: CDR1 SGHNT and CDR2 YYREEE (reference sequence). Trimming cost V 3 bases and J 6 bases; bases outside gene matches: 11. The CDR3 coding sequence is TGTGCCAGCAGCTCTAACGGACTAGCGGGAAAGAGGGATACGCAGTATTTT. The encoded protein is CASSSNGLAGKRDTQYF.